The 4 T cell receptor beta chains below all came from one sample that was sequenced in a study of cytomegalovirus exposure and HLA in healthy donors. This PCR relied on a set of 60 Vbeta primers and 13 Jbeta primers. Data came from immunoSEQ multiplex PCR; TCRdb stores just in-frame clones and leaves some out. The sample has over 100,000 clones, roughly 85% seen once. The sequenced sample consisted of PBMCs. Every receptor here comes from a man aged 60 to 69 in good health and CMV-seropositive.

CDR3 sequence: CASSRDSFTDTQYF. CDR3 in DNA: TGCGCCAGCAGCCGGGACTCTTTCACAGATACGCAGTATTTT. The V call is TRBV5-1, the J call TRBJ2-3; TRBD2 might be the D (6 bases). Trimming pared 4 bases from V and 2 bases from J, leaving 11 bases between. The CDR3 loop spans 14 amino acids. The V gene's germline CDR1 is SGHRS and CDR2 YFSETQ.

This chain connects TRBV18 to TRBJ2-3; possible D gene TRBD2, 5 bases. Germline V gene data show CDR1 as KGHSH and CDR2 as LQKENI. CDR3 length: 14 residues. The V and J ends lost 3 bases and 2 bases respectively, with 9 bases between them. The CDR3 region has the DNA TGTGCCAGCTCACCGAGGCGGGTCACAGATACGCAGTATTTT. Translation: CASSPRRVTDTQYF. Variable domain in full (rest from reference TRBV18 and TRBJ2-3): NAGVMQNPRHLVRRRGQEARLRCSPMKGHSHVYWYRQLPEEGLKFMVYLQKENIIDESGMPKERFSAEFPKEGPSILRIQQVVRGDSAAYFCASSPRRVTDTQYFGPGTRLTVL.

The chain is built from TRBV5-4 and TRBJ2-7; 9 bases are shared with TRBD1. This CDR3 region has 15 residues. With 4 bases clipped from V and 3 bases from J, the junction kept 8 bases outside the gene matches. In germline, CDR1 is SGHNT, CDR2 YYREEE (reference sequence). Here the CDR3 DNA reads TGTGCCAGCAGCACCGGGACAGGGAAATACTACGAGCAGTACTTC. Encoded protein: CASSTGTGKYYEQYF.

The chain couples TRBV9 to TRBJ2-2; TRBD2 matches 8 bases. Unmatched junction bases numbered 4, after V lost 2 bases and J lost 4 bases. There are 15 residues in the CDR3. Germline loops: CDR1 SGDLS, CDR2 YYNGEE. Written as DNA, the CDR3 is TGTGCCAGCAGCGTGGGACTAGGGGCCACCGGGGAGCTGTTTTTT. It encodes CASSVGLGATGELFF.